This T cell receptor (beta chain) was recorded in a study of vaccination effects on CD4 cells after COVID-19. Notes on this clone: Its target is unknown.

The CDR3 loop spans 15 amino acids. Trimming took 2 bases from V and 6 from J, leaving 13 bases between them. Germline lookup yields CDR1 SGHDN and CDR2 FVKESK. Assay: immunoSEQ multiplex PCR; the TCRdb copy retains only in-frame clones and omits some. The sample has under 70,000 clones, 74% seen once. The culture ran for under eleven days, and then CD4+ T cells were isolated. Two doses of BNT162b2 or mRNA-1273 vaccine were administered to participants. The clonotype was recovered from a human donor who received a COVID-19 vaccine. V is TRBV14 and J is TRBJ2-2; the D is unclear. The source was CD4+ T cells from PBMCs cultured without peptide, collected after COVID-19 vaccination. The CDR3 protein is CASSQLTNSAGELFF. The CDR3 nucleotides are TGTGCCAGCAGCCAACTAACGAACAGCGCCGGGGAGCTGTTTTTT.